This TCR beta chain was identified in a study of CD8 T cells in ankylosing spondylitis. Overall study results and limits: Disease-linked clones displayed a CD8+ phenotype and appeared relatively rarely in peripheral blood.

The CDR3 length is 18 residues. CDR1 is SGHAT and CDR2 is FQNNGV in the germline V gene. Trimming removed 1 base from V and 2 bases from J; junction bases left unmatched: 9. Remarks on this clonotype: Its antigen is currently unknown.

With molecular barcodes, quantitative 5'-RACE was used to make the TCR beta libraries. In TCRdb, the 5' RACE reads were re-called with MiXCR into one record per CDR3 protein. The sample has 150,000 or so distinct CDR3 sequences; about a third are singletons. V and J are TRBV11-2 and TRBJ2-3; 10 bases fit TRBD2. The receptor's source is a male donor with ankylosing spondylitis. The source material was synovial fluid, either unsorted or a sorted T cell fraction (not recorded which). For the CDR3, the DNA is TGTGCCAGCAGCTTAGTTGTAGTCACTAGCGGGGTCACAGATACGCAGTATTTT. Translated: CASSLVVVTSGVTDTQYF.